This T cell receptor beta chain was sequenced in a study of cytomegalovirus exposure and HLA in healthy donors. Findings and limits, study-wide: Later examination showed HLA-associated TCR beta chains had greater clonal expansion than equally common others. At a 0.05 false discovery rate, a later analysis found 16,951 TCR beta sequences to be associated with HLA alleles.

This clone came up a few times. Its antigen is currently unknown. 13 Jbeta primers and 60 Vbeta primers were used for the PCR. Sequencing used immunoSEQ multiplex PCR; TCRdb keeps in-frame clones, though not all of them. The sample has about 84,000 clones; around 68% are singletons. V was clipped by 4 bases and J by 1 base; unmatched bases: 3. CDR1 is SGHNT, CDR2 YYREEE, per germline (reference sequence). This CDR3 region has 17 residues. Samples came from healthy bone marrow donors. The chain combines TRBV5-4 with TRBJ2-2; 14 bases are shared with TRBD2. The source material was PBMCs. The origin of this receptor is a woman between 35 and 50 years old in good health and CMV-seropositive. The CDR3 here is CASSPGLAGVNTGELFF. For the CDR3, the DNA is TGTGCCAGCAGCCCGGGACTAGCGGGAGTGAACACCGGGGAGCTGTTTTTT.